These T cell receptor beta chains were read from a single sample in a study of blood T cells in healthy people across ages. TCRdb re-called the 5' RACE reads through MiXCR, storing one row per CDR3 protein. The sample lists more than 650,000 distinct CDR3 sequences; about 20% were seen once. The sequenced material came from blood. The receptors derive from a man aged 70 or older in good health. CDR3s include the opening cysteine and the closing phenylalanine or tryptophan. A D gene is named only where the DNA matches it firmly. Clone size appears in some rows only: once, few, many, or a class for an expanded clone.

abundance,v_gene,len,j_gene,d_gene,CDR3aa,CDR3nt
.,TRBV28,10,TRBJ2-1,.,CASSWNEQFF,TGTGCCAGCAGTTGGAATGAGCAGTTCTTC
few,TRBV10-2,15,TRBJ2-1,.,CASRYSGVLSGEQFF,TGCGCCAGCAGATATAGCGGAGTACTTTCCGGGGAGCAGTTCTTC
few,TRBV4-1,15,TRBJ2-5,.,CASSQERRYQETQYF,TGCGCCAGCAGCCAAGAGCGGAGGTACCAAGAGACCCAGTACTTC
few,TRBV12-3/TRBV12-4,16,TRBJ1-2,TRBD1,CASSLTGTGVNYGYTF,TGTGCCAGCAGTTTAACCGGGACAGGGGTCAACTATGGCTACACCTTC
.,TRBV29-1,13,TRBJ1-5,.,CSVDPGYNQPQHF,TGCAGCGTTGACCCAGGTTACAATCAGCCCCAGCATTTT
.,TRBV2,10,TRBJ1-1,.,CASGEGEAFF,TGTGCCAGCGGGGAGGGGGAAGCTTTCTTT
.,TRBV6-6,16,TRBJ1-1,TRBD1,CASSSPFHRGNTEAFF,TGTGCCAGCAGTTCCCCCTTCCACAGGGGGAACACTGAAGCTTTCTTT
.,TRBV6-6,16,TRBJ2-1,.,CASSYGLASSYNEQFF,TGTGCCAGCAGTTACGGGCTAGCTAGCTCCTACAATGAGCAGTTCTTC
few,TRBV28,13,TRBJ1-2,.,CATDGRANYGYTF,TGTGCCACCGACGGACGGGCTAACTATGGCTACACCTTC
few,TRBV20-1,14,TRBJ1-4,TRBD1,CSAGRGLSEEKLFF,TGCAGTGCTGGCAGGGGGCTCTCGGAAGAAAAACTGTTTTTT
many,TRBV10-3,12,TRBJ2-1,.,CAISEIVERQFF,TGTGCCATCAGTGAGATAGTAGAACGGCAGTTCTTC
few,TRBV4-3,15,TRBJ1-4,.,CASSQDWQTNEKLFF,TGCGCCAGCAGCCAAGATTGGCAGACTAATGAAAAACTGTTTTTT
many,TRBV12-3/TRBV12-4,16,TRBJ2-5,TRBD2,CASSLGSGGAQETQYF,TGTGCCAGCAGTTTAGGTAGCGGGGGGGCCCAAGAGACCCAGTACTTC
few,TRBV20-1,14,TRBJ2-3,.,CSARGPRVMDTQYF,TGCAGTGCTAGGGGGCCCCGAGTTATGGATACGCAGTATTTT
few,TRBV12-3/TRBV12-4,15,TRBJ1-4,TRBD1,CASSPPATGTEKLFF,TGTGCCAGCAGCCCACCTGCGACAGGGACTGAAAAACTGTTTTTT
.,TRBV27,14,TRBJ2-5,.,CASSLSWGFGTQYF,TGTGCCAGCAGTTTAAGTTGGGGGTTCGGGACCCAGTACTTC
few,TRBV25-1,14,TRBJ1-2,.,CASRRNSGNYGYTF,TGTGCCAGCAGAAGGAATTCGGGGAACTATGGCTACACCTTC
few,TRBV19,14,TRBJ2-4,TRBD2,CASSQPTGGGIQYF,TGTGCCAGTAGTCAACCTACGGGGGGTGGCATTCAGTACTTC